The following is a T cell receptor (beta chain) sequence with its context. Trimming removed 1 base at V and 7 bases at J, with 15 bases between. Germline V gene sequence: CDR1 SGHDT, CDR2 YYEEEE. The CDR3 runs 15 residues. This sample stems from a study of blood T cell repertoires in COVID-19. Study context: The United States, Italy and Spain were the sources of the acute and convalescent COVID-19 samples. PBMCs, B-cell-depleted T cells, or T cells were the source of the cDNA or gDNA that made up the material.

TCRdb's table, derived via immunoSEQ multiplex PCR, lists solely in-frame clones and lacks some. The table has roughly 140,000 clones, over 70% seen once. The chain carries TRBV5-6 and TRBJ1-5, with a possible D match to TRBD1 (6 bases). This clonotype was obtained from a man between 65 and 80 years old who had recovered from COVID-19. Sample: peripheral blood. The CDR3 DNA follows: TGTGCCAGCAGCTTGATGGGGGCAGTGGACCAGCCCCAGCATTTT. Amino acid sequence: CASSLMGAVDQPQHF. The full variable domain, rest sourced from reference TRBV5-6 and TRBJ1-5, is DAGVTQSPTHLIKTRGQQVTLRCSPKSGHDTVSWYQQALGQGPQFIFQYYEEEERQRGNFPDRFSGHQFPNYSSELNVNALLLGDSALYLCASSLMGAVDQPQHFGDGTRLSIL.